This T cell receptor (beta chain) was recovered during a study of CD8 T cells in ankylosing spondylitis. General observations from the study: Seven to nine highly homologous variants formed a TCR beta motif that appeared characteristic of ankylosing spondylitis blood. Disease-linked clones were reportedly significantly enriched in matched ankylosing spondylitis synovial fluid.

The CDR3 length is 14 residues. The V and J ends lost 2 bases and 4 bases respectively, with 11 bases between them. The germline V gene has CDR1 SNHLY and CDR2 FYNNEI. TCRdb re-called the 5' RACE reads through MiXCR, storing one row per CDR3 protein. Of 100,000 or so distinct CDR3 sequences detected, roughly 8.8% appear once; the ten largest clones hold approximately 30%. Note on this clonotype: What it recognizes is unknown.

The sample consisted of blood, either unsorted or a sorted T cell fraction (not recorded which). This chain joins TRBV2 and TRBJ1-1; D is ambiguous. The receptor was isolated from a male donor with ankylosing spondylitis. CDR3 coding DNA: TGTGCCAGCAGTGAAAGTAAGAGTTTCACTGAAGCTTTCTTT. Translation gives CASSESKSFTEAFF.